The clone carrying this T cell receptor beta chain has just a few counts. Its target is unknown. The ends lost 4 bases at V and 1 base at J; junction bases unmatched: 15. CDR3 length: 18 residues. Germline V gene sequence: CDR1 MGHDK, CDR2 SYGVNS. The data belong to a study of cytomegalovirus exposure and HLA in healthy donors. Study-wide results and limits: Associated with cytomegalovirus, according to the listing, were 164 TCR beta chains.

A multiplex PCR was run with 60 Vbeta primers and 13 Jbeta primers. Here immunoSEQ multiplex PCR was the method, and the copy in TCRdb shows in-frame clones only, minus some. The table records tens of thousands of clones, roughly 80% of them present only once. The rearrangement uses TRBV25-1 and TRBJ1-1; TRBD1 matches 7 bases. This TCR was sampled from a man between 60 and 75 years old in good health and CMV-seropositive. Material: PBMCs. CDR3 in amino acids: CASSGLGAGGKANTEAFF. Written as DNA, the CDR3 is TGTGCCAGCAGTGGTCTAGGGGCAGGGGGGAAGGCGAACACTGAAGCTTTCTTT.